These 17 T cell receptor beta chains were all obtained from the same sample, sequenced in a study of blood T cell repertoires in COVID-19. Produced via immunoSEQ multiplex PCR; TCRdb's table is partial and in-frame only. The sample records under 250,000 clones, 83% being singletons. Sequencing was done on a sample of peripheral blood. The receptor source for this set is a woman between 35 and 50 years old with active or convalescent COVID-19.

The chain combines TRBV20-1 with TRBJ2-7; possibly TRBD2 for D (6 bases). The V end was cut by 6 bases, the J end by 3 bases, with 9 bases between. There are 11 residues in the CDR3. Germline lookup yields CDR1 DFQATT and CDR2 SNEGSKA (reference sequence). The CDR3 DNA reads TGCAGTGCACCGCGGGGCTACGAGCAGTACTTC. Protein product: CSAPRGYEQYF.

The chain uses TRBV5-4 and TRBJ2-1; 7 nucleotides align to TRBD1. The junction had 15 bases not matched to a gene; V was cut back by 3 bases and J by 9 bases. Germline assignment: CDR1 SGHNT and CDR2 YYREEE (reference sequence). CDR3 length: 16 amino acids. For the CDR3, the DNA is TGTGCCAGCAGCTATGAAAGGGACAGCCTAGGTAGTGAGCAGTTCTTC. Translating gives CASSYERDSLGSEQFF.

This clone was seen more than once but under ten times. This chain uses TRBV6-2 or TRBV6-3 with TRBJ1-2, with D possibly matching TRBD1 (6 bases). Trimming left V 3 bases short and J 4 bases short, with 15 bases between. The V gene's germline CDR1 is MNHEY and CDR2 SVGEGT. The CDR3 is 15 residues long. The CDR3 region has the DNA TGTGCCAGCAGTTATATCCTGACAGGTCTCTATGGCTACACCTTC. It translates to CASSYILTGLYGYTF.

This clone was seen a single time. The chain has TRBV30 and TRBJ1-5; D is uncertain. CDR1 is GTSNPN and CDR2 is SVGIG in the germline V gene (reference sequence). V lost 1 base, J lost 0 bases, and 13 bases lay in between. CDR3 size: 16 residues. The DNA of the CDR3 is TGTGCCTGGAGTGGAGGGAGTCCTTATAGCAATCAGCCCCAGCATTTT. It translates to CAWSGGSPYSNQPQHF.

In DNA, the CDR3 is TGTGCCAGCGAGGGACTAGCGGGAGATGTGCAGTACTTC. This gives the protein CASEGLAGDVQYF. V is TRBV2 and J is TRBJ2-7; 14 bases match TRBD2. There are 13 residues in the CDR3. In germline, CDR1 is SNHLY, CDR2 FYNNEI. J gave up 9 bases and V 8 bases, and 6 bases lay outside the gene matches.

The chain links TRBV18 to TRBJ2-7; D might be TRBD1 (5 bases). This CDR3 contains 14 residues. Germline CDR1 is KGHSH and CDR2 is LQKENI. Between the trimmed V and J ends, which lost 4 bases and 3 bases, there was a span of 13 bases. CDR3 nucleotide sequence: TGTGCCAGCTCACTTCAGGGTCCCCTCTACGAGCAGTACTTC. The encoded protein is CASSLQGPLYEQYF.

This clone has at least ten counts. CDR3 nucleotide sequence: TGTGCCAGCTCACTAAACGAAGGGGATGGCTACACCTTC. Translated, it gives CASSLNEGDGYTF. The chain employs TRBV18 and TRBJ1-2; weak D call: TRBD1 (5 bases). Germline CDR1 reads KGHSH; CDR2 reads LQKENI. The CDR3 has 13 amino acids. The germline V and J ends were trimmed by 4 bases and 6 bases, with 12 bases remaining between them.

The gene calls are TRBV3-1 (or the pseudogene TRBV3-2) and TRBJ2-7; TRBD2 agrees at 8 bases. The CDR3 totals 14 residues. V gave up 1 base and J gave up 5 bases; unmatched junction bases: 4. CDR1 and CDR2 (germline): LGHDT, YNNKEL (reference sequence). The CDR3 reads CASSQGGLADEQYF. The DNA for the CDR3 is TGTGCCAGCAGCCAAGGCGGACTAGCCGACGAGCAGTACTTC.

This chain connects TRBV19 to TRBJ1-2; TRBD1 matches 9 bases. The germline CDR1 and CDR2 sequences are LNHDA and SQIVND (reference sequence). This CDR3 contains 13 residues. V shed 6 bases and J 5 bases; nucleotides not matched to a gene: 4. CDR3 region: CASRDRGKYGYTF. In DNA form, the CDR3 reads TGTGCCAGTAGGGACAGGGGAAAGTATGGCTACACCTTC.

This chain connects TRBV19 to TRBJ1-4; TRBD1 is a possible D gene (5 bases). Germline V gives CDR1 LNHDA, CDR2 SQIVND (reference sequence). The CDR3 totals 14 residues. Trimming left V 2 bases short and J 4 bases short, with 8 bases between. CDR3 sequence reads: CASSIQGNNEKLFF. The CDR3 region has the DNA TGTGCCAGTAGTATACAGGGAAATAATGAAAAACTGTTTTTT.

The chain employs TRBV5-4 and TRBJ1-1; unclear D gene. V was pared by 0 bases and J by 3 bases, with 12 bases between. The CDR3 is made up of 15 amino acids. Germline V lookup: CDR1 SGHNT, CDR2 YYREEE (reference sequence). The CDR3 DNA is TGTGCCAGCAGCTTGGGGTTCGAACGGGACACTGAAGCTTTCTTT. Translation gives CASSLGFERDTEAFF.

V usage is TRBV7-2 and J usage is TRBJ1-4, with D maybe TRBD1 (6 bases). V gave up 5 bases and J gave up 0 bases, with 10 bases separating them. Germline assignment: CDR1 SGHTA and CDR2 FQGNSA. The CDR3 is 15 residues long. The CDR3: CASSTSGATNEKLFF. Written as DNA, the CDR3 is TGTGCCAGCAGCACCTCAGGGGCAACTAATGAAAAACTGTTTTTT.

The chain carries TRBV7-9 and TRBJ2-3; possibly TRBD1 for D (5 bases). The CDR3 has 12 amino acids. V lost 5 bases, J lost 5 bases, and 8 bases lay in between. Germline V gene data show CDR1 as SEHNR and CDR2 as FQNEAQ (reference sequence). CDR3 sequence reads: CASSPDRDTQYF. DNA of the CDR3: TGTGCCAGCAGCCCCGACAGAGATACGCAGTATTTT.

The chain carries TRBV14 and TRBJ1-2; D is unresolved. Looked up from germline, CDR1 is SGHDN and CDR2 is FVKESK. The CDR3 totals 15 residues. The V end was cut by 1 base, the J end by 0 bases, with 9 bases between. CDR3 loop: CASSQGPGTNYGYTF. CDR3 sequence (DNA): TGTGCCAGCAGCCAAGGTCCGGGGACTAACTATGGCTACACCTTC.

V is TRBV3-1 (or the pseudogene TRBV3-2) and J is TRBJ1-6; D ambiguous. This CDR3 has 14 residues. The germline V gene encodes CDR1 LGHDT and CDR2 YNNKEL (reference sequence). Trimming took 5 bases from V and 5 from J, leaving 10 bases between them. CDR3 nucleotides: TGTGCCAGCAGCTACCCCGGTGATAATTCACCCCTCCACTTT. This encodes CASSYPGDNSPLHF.

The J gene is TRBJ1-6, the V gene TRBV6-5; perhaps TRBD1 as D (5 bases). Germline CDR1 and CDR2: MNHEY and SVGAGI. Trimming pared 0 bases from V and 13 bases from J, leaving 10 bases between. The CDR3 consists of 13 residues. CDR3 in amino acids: CASSYSTDRPLHF. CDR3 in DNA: TGTGCCAGCAGTTACTCGACAGACCGGCCCCTCCACTTT.

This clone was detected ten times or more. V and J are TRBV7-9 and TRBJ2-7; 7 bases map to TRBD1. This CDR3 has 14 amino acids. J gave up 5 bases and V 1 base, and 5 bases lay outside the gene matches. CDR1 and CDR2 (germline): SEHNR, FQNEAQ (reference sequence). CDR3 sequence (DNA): TGTGCCAGCAGCTTAGGGCAGGGGGACCACGAGCAGTACTTC. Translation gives CASSLGQGDHEQYF.